This TCR beta chain was profiled in a study of blood T cell repertoires in COVID-19. Looking at the study overall: The United States, Italy and Spain supplied acute and convalescent COVID-19 samples. The analysed material was cDNA or gDNA that came from T cells, B-cell-depleted T cells, or PBMCs.

Original analysis: Using reference gene primer amplification, nucleated cell counts were estimated. TCRdb's copy holds only in-frame clones and misses some; the assay was immunoSEQ multiplex PCR. The V and J calls and clone size come from that table; D and trimming were worked out from the DNA. The repertoire holds about 240,000 clones, about 81% seen once, with about an eighth in the top ten. V lost 0 bases and J lost 1, with 6 bases in between. The CDR3 extends over 13 amino acids. The V gene's germline CDR1 is SQVTM and CDR2 ANQGSEA. The chain uses TRBV29-1 and TRBJ1-1; D is ambiguous. The source is a woman aged 55-70 years with active or convalescent COVID-19. Input material: peripheral blood. CDR3 bases: TGCAGCGTTGAAGATAACTGGAACACTGAAGCTTTCTTT. Translated: CSVEDNWNTEAFF.